The rows below give T cell receptor beta chains drawn from one sample of a study of OX40 agonist ivuxolimab in advanced cancers. TCRdb's table, derived via immunoSEQ multiplex PCR, lists solely in-frame clones and lacks some. In the table there are 70,000 to 95,000 clones, roughly nine tenths of which are singletons. This specimen consisted of CD4+ or CD8+ T cells sorted from blood, obtained in a trial of the OX40 agonist ivuxolimab. Receptors originate from an adult with an advanced solid tumor such as melanoma, head and neck, liver or kidney cancer. Both conserved end residues are trimmed from each CDR3. The D gene is left open where the match is weak.

v_call	d_call	j_call	cdr3_aa
TRBV10-3	-	TRBJ2-7	AISGTSSYEQY
TRBV7-2	-	TRBJ1-5	ASSLSLRAAQPQH
TRBV6-5	TRBD2	TRBJ2-2	ASRRTSIRELF
TRBV30	-	TRBJ2-3	AWSVGSRSTDTQY
TRBV13	TRBD2	TRBJ2-1	ASSPEVVGLAVNNEQF
TRBV6-6	-	TRBJ1-6	ASSYLVNSPLH
TRBV7-2	TRBD1	TRBJ1-6	ASTMDRDYSPLH
TRBV14	-	TRBJ2-7	ASSKPGGLASSYEQY
TRBV25-1	-	TRBJ2-5	ASNAGSARETQY
TRBV19	TRBD1	TRBJ2-7	ASSPQQGAEQY
TRBV6-5	-	TRBJ1-2	ASRITGNYGYT
TRBV30	-	TRBJ1-6	AWSVGRNGNSPLH
TRBV6-5	TRBD2	TRBJ2-1	ASSTSGGYNEQF
TRBV5-1	TRBD1	TRBJ1-1	ASSVTGGKSTEAF
TRBV27	-	TRBJ2-3	ASSFRGPTSDTQY
TRBV19	TRBD2	TRBJ2-1	ASSITSGVGEQF
TRBV2	-	TRBJ2-7	ATGVDHEQY
TRBV6-5	-	TRBJ1-5	ASSYGGDGQPQH
TRBV4-1	TRBD1	TRBJ2-7	ASSSSPGQGAVAGVPEQY
TRBV7-8	-	TRBJ1-5	ASSLVDGQPQH
TRBV7-9	-	TRBJ1-1	ASSLLTGENTEAF
TRBV4-2	-	TRBJ1-2	ASSQVGGHRGYT
TRBV30	TRBD1	TRBJ1-5	AWSAGTANQPQH
TRBV18	-	TRBJ1-4	ASSPTEVVNEKLF
TRBV5-1	TRBD2	TRBJ2-3	ASSLFAGGTTDTQY
TRBV25-1	-	TRBJ2-2	ASSEFLGVGELF
TRBV19	-	TRBJ1-1	ASSMLRNTEAF
TRBV5-1	-	TRBJ1-5	ASSRDGGSSNQPQH
TRBV7-9	TRBD1	TRBJ1-2	ASTPDRVGYGYT
TRBV29-1	-	TRBJ1-2	SAAFRGGYGYT
TRBV27	-	TRBJ1-2	ASRLNRVSNGYT
TRBV29-1	-	TRBJ1-2	SVSGSDYGYT
TRBV20-1	-	TRBJ2-5	SVSRGETQY
TRBV2	-	TRBJ2-6	ASSAQRGANVLT
TRBV18	TRBD1	TRBJ2-7	ASSPPGTGGGEQY
TRBV10-3	-	TRBJ1-1	AIRDRTLGGNTEAF
TRBV30	-	TRBJ2-3	AWELSGSLGRSADTQY
TRBV5-1	TRBD2	TRBJ2-5	ASMRLAGGREETQY
TRBV9	-	TRBJ2-7	ASSSTLASEQY
TRBV27	TRBD2	TRBJ2-5	ASSKGFGLAGDTGAQY